This T cell receptor beta chain was recorded in a study of blood T cell repertoires in COVID-19. Study information: T cells, B-cell-depleted T cells, or PBMCs supplied cDNA or gDNA.

The method was immunoSEQ multiplex PCR; TCRdb's version includes in-frame clones alone and lacks a portion of them. The data show about 360,000 clones, about 87% seen once. Germline assignment: CDR1 LNHNV and CDR2 YYDKDF (reference sequence). The CDR3 extends over 14 amino acids. The trim removed 6 bases at V and 0 bases at J, leaving 3 bases unmatched. Sequenced: peripheral blood. This chain uses TRBV15 with TRBJ1-1; TRBD1 matches at 8 bases. The receptor comes from a human donor in a cohort sampled during active COVID-19. CDR3 nucleotide sequence: TGTGCCACCAGATTGGACAGGGTGAACACTGAAGCTTTCTTT. Its protein product is CATRLDRVNTEAFF.